Listed below are T cell receptor beta chains from one sample, sequenced in a study of T cells after yellow fever vaccination. TCRdb redid the calling of the 5' RACE reads with MiXCR, one entry per CDR3 protein. The sample yields 500,000 to 650,000 distinct CDR3 sequences, roughly a sixth seen once. This specimen consisted of PBMCs, obtained less than 6 days after the first yellow fever vaccination. The receptors come from a man aged 18 to 30 who received the YFV17D yellow fever vaccine. Each CDR3 is given with its conserved first and last residue. D genes are given only for firm matches. Clone size is shown for a subset of rows, as once, few, many or a class of expanded clone.

V	size	J	length	D	CDR3	DNA
TRBV7-8	.	TRBJ2-1	13	TRBD1	CASRGQQRAEQFF	TGTGCCAGCAGGGGACAGCAGAGGGCTGAGCAGTTCTTC
TRBV20-1	.	TRBJ1-2	12	.	CSARDQSDRYTF	TGCAGTGCTAGAGATCAAAGTGATCGCTACACCTTC
TRBV20-1	.	TRBJ2-1	14	TRBD2	CSASGRGAYNEQFF	TGCAGTGCTAGTGGGCGGGGGGCGTACAATGAGCAGTTCTTC
TRBV4-2	few	TRBJ2-2	16	.	CASSQNSGGDTGELFF	TGTGCCAGCAGCCAGAACTCCGGGGGTGACACCGGGGAGCTGTTTTTT
TRBV7-2	.	TRBJ2-7	13	.	CASSYQEPYEQYF	TGTGCCAGCAGCTACCAGGAACCCTACGAGCAGTACTTC
TRBV20-1	once	TRBJ2-3	15	TRBD2	CSARDWGGGEYTQYF	TGCAGTGCTAGAGATTGGGGCGGGGGGGAATATACGCAGTATTTT
TRBV19	.	TRBJ2-1	15	.	CAINYPRQVGDEQFF	TGTGCCATCAACTACCCTCGACAGGTTGGGGATGAGCAGTTCTTC
TRBV7-9	.	TRBJ2-5	14	.	CASSYGTTQETQYF	TGTGCCAGCAGCTATGGGACCACACAAGAGACCCAGTACTTC
TRBV10-3	many	TRBJ1-5	14	.	CAISESGPDQPQHF	TGTGCCATCAGTGAGTCGGGCCCCGATCAGCCCCAGCATTTT
TRBV7-9	many	TRBJ2-2	14	.	CASFPDSNTGELFF	TGTGCCAGCTTCCCAGACAGTAACACCGGGGAGCTGTTTTTT
TRBV5-6	few	TRBJ2-3	14	.	CASSFPPAPDTQYF	TGTGCCAGCAGCTTCCCCCCGGCACCAGATACGCAGTATTTT
TRBV3-1	.	TRBJ2-3	17	TRBD2	CASSQDHGGGLTDTQYF	TGTGCCAGCAGCCAAGATCACGGGGGGGGGCTCACAGATACGCAGTATTTT
TRBV5-1	.	TRBJ2-7	17	TRBD2	CASSSLSRLAGGSEQYF	TGCGCCAGCAGCTCCCTGAGCCGACTAGCGGGGGGGAGCGAGCAGTACTTC